Presented here are 14 T cell receptor beta chains from one specimen sequenced in a study of blood T cells in healthy people across ages. Then a second PCR, running about 6 to 11 cycles, was carried out with a sample-barcoded 5' primer and a J-beta primer mix. One entry per CDR3 protein, called by TCRdb with MiXCR from the 5' RACE reads. The repertoire holds fewer than 800,000 distinct CDR3 sequences, approximately 49% seen once, with around a third in the top ten. The sample comprised blood. These receptors were obtained from an older woman in good health.

This rearrangement joins TRBV5-6 to TRBJ1-2; unclear D gene. This CDR3 is 13 amino acids long. V was shortened by 1 base and J by 4 bases, with 8 bases between the two germline ends. Germline V lookup: CDR1 SGHDT, CDR2 YYEEEE. CDR3 bases: TGTGCCAGCAGCTTGTGGAGAAGCTATGGCTACACCTTC. This encodes CASSLWRSYGYTF. Full variable domain (remainder filled in from reference TRBV5-6 and TRBJ1-2): DAGVTQSPTHLIKTRGQQVTLRCSPKSGHDTVSWYQQALGQGPQFIFQYYEEEERQRGNFPDRFSGHQFPNYSSELNVNALLLGDSALYLCASSLWRSYGYTFGSGTRLTVV.

This sequence joins TRBV6-2 or TRBV6-3 and TRBJ2-1, with 11 positions matching TRBD2. The CDR3 covers 16 residues. V trimming: 2 bases; J trimming: 7 bases; junction bases outside the gene matches: 7. Germline V gene lookup returns CDR1 MNHEY and CDR2 SVGEGT. CDR3 nucleotide sequence: TGTGCCAGCAGTTACGTTACTAGCGGGAGTCGGAATGAGCAGTTCTTC. It yields the protein CASSYVTSGSRNEQFF.

The rearrangement joins TRBV5-1 to TRBJ2-1, with 7 bases matching TRBD2. V lost 0 bases to trimming and J lost 8 bases; unmatched junction nucleotides: 11. CDR1 SGHRS and CDR2 YFSETQ come from the germline V gene. This CDR3 has 16 residues. DNA for the CDR3: TGCGCCAGCAGCTTGGGTTCCGCGGGAGCGGTCGATGAGCAGTTCTTC. Translated: CASSLGSAGAVDEQFF.

The rearrangement links TRBV3-1 to TRBJ2-1, with a possible D match to TRBD2 (6 bases). With 0 bases removed from V and 15 bases from J, the gap between germline ends came to 15 bases. This CDR3 has 13 residues. Germline CDR1 and CDR2: LGHDT and YNNKEL (reference sequence). The CDR3: CASSQDMEGKPFF. The CDR3, as DNA: TGTGCCAGCAGCCAAGATATGGAGGGGAAGCCGTTCTTC.

This clonotype was recorded many times. In DNA form, the CDR3 reads TGTGCCAGCAGCCCTAATGACAGCAGAAATTCACCCCTCCACTTT. Protein sequence: CASSPNDSRNSPLHF. The J gene is TRBJ1-6, the V gene TRBV7-3; a possible D gene is TRBD1 (5 bases). The germline CDR1 and CDR2 sequences are SGHTA and FQGTGA. There are 15 residues in the CDR3. V shed 5 bases and J shed 7 bases, with 15 bases lying between them.

This clonotype was seen many times. The V gene is TRBV7-2, the J gene TRBJ2-5; D is undetermined. The CDR3 loop spans 13 amino acids. Deletions cut 3 bases from V and 0 bases from J, with 5 bases between. The germline V gene encodes CDR1 SGHTA and CDR2 FQGNSA. The CDR3 sequence: CASSFPNQETQYF. The CDR3 nucleotides are TGTGCCAGCAGCTTCCCTAACCAAGAGACCCAGTACTTC.

V usage is TRBV30 and J usage is TRBJ1-1; no reliable D call. The germline V and J ends were trimmed by 1 base and 1 base, with 7 bases remaining between them. Germline V gives CDR1 GTSNPN, CDR2 SVGIG (reference sequence). CDR3 size: 13 residues. The CDR3 protein is CAWSALGNTEAFF. For the CDR3, the DNA is TGTGCCTGGAGTGCATTGGGGAACACTGAAGCTTTCTTT.

The chain has TRBV28 and TRBJ1-1, with D unclear. The ends were cut back, 4 bases at V and 7 bases at J, with 4 bases in the middle. In germline, CDR1 is MDHEN, CDR2 SYDVKM. The CDR3 contains 10 residues. Here the CDR3 DNA reads TGTGCCAGCAGTTCCCGTGAAGCTTTCTTT. It yields the protein CASSSREAFF.

This clonotype came up a few times. This sequence joins TRBV7-3 and TRBJ2-3, with 8 positions matching TRBD2. The CDR3 length is 15 residues. Germline CDR1 and CDR2: SGHTA and FQGTGA. The V and J ends lost 4 bases and 2 bases, in that order; junction bases with no gene match: 5. The CDR3 DNA reads as TGTGCCAGCAGCTCGGTAGCGGGAAACACAGATACGCAGTATTTT. This gives the protein CASSSVAGNTDTQYF.

This clonotype has just one count. The V call is TRBV9, the J call TRBJ1-3; 7 positions agree with TRBD1. The CDR3 length is 15 residues. Looked up from germline, CDR1 is SGDLS and CDR2 is YYNGEE. V shed 3 bases, J shed 1 base, and the junction held 4 bases outside the gene matches. CDR3 amino acids: CASSADRASGNTIYF. CDR3 coding DNA: TGTGCCAGCAGCGCAGACAGGGCTTCTGGAAACACCATATATTTT. Together with reference TRBV9 and TRBJ1-3, the CDR3 gives the full variable domain: DSGVTQTPKHLITATGQRVTLRCSPRSGDLSVYWYQQSLDQGLQFLIQYYNGEERAKGNILERFSAQQFPDLHSELNLSSLELGDSALYFCASSADRASGNTIYFGEGSWLTVV.

The genes are TRBV4-3 and TRBJ1-4, with D tentatively TRBD1 (5 bases). V lost 1 base and J 4 bases, leaving 10 bases between the germline ends. CDR1 and CDR2 (germline): LGHNA, YSLEER. This CDR3 has 15 residues. CDR3: CASSQGGRNNEKLFF. CDR3 nucleotides: TGCGCCAGCAGCCAAGGGGGCAGAAATAATGAAAAACTGTTTTTT.

The rearrangement links TRBV14 to TRBJ1-1; D uncertain. The CDR3 consists of 21 residues. The germline V and J ends were trimmed by 1 base and 1 base, with 28 bases remaining between them. The germline V gene encodes CDR1 SGHDN and CDR2 FVKESK. The CDR3 reads CASSQVVNYGYTVGPNTEAFF. The CDR3 DNA sequence: TGTGCCAGCAGCCAAGTAGTAAACTATGGCTACACCGTCGGACCGAACACTGAAGCTTTCTTT.

This chain joins TRBV12-3 or TRBV12-4 and TRBJ2-4, with TRBD2 matching 9 bases. The end of the DNA aligns better with TRBJ2-7, so the J call may be wrong. This CDR3 region has 13 residues. CDR3 amino acids: CASSCSGSYEQYF. The CDR3 nucleotides read TGTGCCAGCAGTTGTAGCGGGAGCTACGAGCAGTACTTC.

The chain recombines TRBV2 with TRBJ2-2, with D possibly matching TRBD1 (6 bases). CDR1 and CDR2 (germline): SNHLY, FYNNEI. V was clipped by 4 bases and J by 0 bases, with 12 bases between them. The CDR3 contains 16 residues. Here the CDR3 reads CASSAYRVANTGELFF. CDR3 nucleotide sequence: TGTGCCAGCAGTGCCTACAGGGTTGCGAACACCGGGGAGCTGTTTTTT.